The 24 T cell receptor beta chains below come from one sample, sequenced in a study of cytomegalovirus exposure and HLA in healthy donors. The primer mix had 60 Vbeta and 13 Jbeta primers. Assay used: immunoSEQ multiplex PCR; TCRdb lists only in-frame clones, some missing. The table lists approximately 220,000 clones, less than 85% of them singletons. The sequencing input was PBMCs. The source of these receptors is a man between 18 and 35 years old in good health and CMV-seronegative.

The genes are TRBV30 and TRBJ2-3, with 10 bases fitting TRBD2. This CDR3 is 15 amino acids long. Germline values: CDR1 GTSNPN, CDR2 SVGIG (reference sequence). Losses at the gene ends were 0 bases for V and 4 bases for J; bases not matched to a gene: 4. CDR3 coding DNA: TGTGCCTGGAGTGTAGCGGGAGGGATGGCAGATACGCAGTATTTT. It specifies CAWSVAGGMADTQYF. The whole variable domain, remainder taken from reference TRBV30 and TRBJ2-3, is SQTIHQWPATLVQPVGSPLSLECTVEGTSNPNLYWYRQAAGRGLQLLFYSVGIGQISSEVPQNLSASRPQDRQFILSSKKLLLSDSGFYLCAWSVAGGMADTQYFGPGTRLTVL.

This clone was detected only a few times. V and J are TRBV13 and TRBJ2-1, with 12 bases identical to TRBD2. The CDR3 is 15 amino acids. In germline, CDR1 is PRHDT, CDR2 FYEKMQ (reference sequence). The J segment lost 9 bases and the V segment lost 5 bases, leaving 8 bases of the junction unmatched. The CDR3 DNA sequence: TGTGCCAGCAGCGGGACGGGACTAGCGGGCGGTGAGCAGTTCTTC. Protein sequence: CASSGTGLAGGEQFF.

This sequence joins TRBV30 and TRBJ2-7, with 8 positions matching TRBD1. The V gene end was trimmed by 3 bases and the J gene end by 6 bases; junction bases not matched to a gene: 10. The CDR3 length is 14 residues. Germline CDR1 and CDR2: GTSNPN and SVGIG (reference sequence). This chain's CDR3 is CAWRGGGTGSEQYF. The CDR3 nucleotides read TGTGCCTGGAGGGGGGGCGGGACAGGCAGCGAGCAGTACTTC.

This clone came up a few times. The J gene is TRBJ2-3, the V gene TRBV9, with 7 bases lining up with TRBD2. With 4 bases clipped from V and 5 bases from J, the junction kept 13 bases outside the gene matches. The CDR3 is 16 amino acids. Looked up from germline, CDR1 is SGDLS and CDR2 is YYNGEE. The CDR3 here is CASSTYSGTREDTQYF. The DNA for the CDR3 is TGTGCCAGCAGCACTTACAGCGGGACCAGAGAAGATACGCAGTATTTT.

The V call is TRBV19, the J call TRBJ2-7; tentative D call: TRBD2 (5 bases). The CDR3 sequence is 14 residues long. Germline values: CDR1 LNHDA, CDR2 SQIVND (reference sequence). Trimming shortened V by 5 bases and J by 4 bases, and 15 bases separated the two germline ends. CDR3 loop: CASSLSLAAYEQYF. The DNA of the CDR3 is TGTGCCAGTAGTTTGTCGCTAGCAGCTTACGAGCAGTACTTC.

The gene calls are TRBV29-1 and TRBJ2-3; 8 nucleotides agree with TRBD1. CDR3 length: 16 residues. Looked up from germline, CDR1 is SQVTM and CDR2 is ANQGSEA. Unmatched junction bases numbered 9, after V lost 3 bases and J lost 1 base. This CDR3 reads CSVEDPGGVGTDTQYF. CDR3 bases: TGCAGCGTTGAGGACCCAGGGGGCGTTGGCACAGATACGCAGTATTTT.

The chain combines TRBV30 with TRBJ1-2; 8 bases match TRBD1. This CDR3 contains 14 residues. With 2 bases clipped from V and 5 bases from J, the junction kept 7 bases outside the gene matches. From germline, CDR1 is GTSNPN and CDR2 SVGIG (reference sequence). Here the CDR3 reads CAWSKAGGGYGYTF. As DNA, the CDR3 is TGTGCCTGGAGTAAGGCAGGGGGCGGGTATGGCTACACCTTC.

This clone was recorded a few times. The gene calls are TRBV4-2 and TRBJ1-3, with a tentative D call TRBD1 (5 bases). This CDR3 is built from 18 residues. V lost 0 bases, J lost 2 bases, and 17 bases lay in between. Germline assignment: CDR1 LGHNA and CDR2 YNFKEQ. Here the CDR3 DNA reads TGTGCCAGCAGCCAAGATCCGAGCGGTTGGGGGGCTGGAAACACCATATATTTT. Its translation: CASSQDPSGWGAGNTIYF.

The rearrangement joins TRBV30 to TRBJ1-4; D ambiguous. Trimming took 7 bases from V and 5 from J, leaving 14 bases between them. There are 13 residues in the CDR3. Germline V CDR1 and CDR2: GTSNPN, SVGIG (reference sequence). The CDR3 region is CASFGSSNEKLFF. As DNA, the CDR3 is TGTGCCTCTTTCGGGTCCTCGAATGAAAAACTGTTTTTT.

J is TRBJ1-1 and V is TRBV28; the D gene is possibly TRBD1 (5 bases). From germline, CDR1 is MDHEN and CDR2 SYDVKM. V was shortened by 4 bases and J by 8 bases, with 14 bases between the two germline ends. This CDR3 is 13 amino acids long. CDR3 sequence: CASSWGGVPEAFF. The CDR3 region has the DNA TGTGCCAGCAGTTGGGGAGGGGTCCCCGAAGCTTTCTTT.

This chain uses TRBV5-1 with TRBJ2-1; 14 positions match TRBD2. The V and J ends lost 0 bases and 7 bases, in that order; junction bases with no gene match: 6. Germline V gives CDR1 SGHRS, CDR2 YFSETQ. The CDR3 sequence is 17 residues long. The CDR3 loop is CASSLGGLAGGQNEQFF. Written as DNA, the CDR3 is TGCGCCAGCAGCTTGGGTGGACTAGCGGGAGGTCAGAATGAGCAGTTCTTC.

In its sample, this clone was seen once. The V call is TRBV29-1, the J call TRBJ2-3; TRBD2 matches 16 bases. The V gene's germline CDR1 is SQVTM and CDR2 ANQGSEA. This CDR3 spans 18 amino acids. The J segment lost 5 bases and the V segment lost 5 bases, leaving 13 bases of the junction unmatched. CDR3 DNA: TGCAGCGTTCCCCACCCCCTCGGGACTAGCGGGAGGGTAGATACGCAGTATTTT. It encodes CSVPHPLGTSGRVDTQYF.

CDR3 region: CATSRTAALGGYTF. CDR3 DNA: TGTGCCACCAGCAGGACCGCCGCTTTGGGCGGCTACACCTTC. V usage is TRBV15 and J usage is TRBJ1-2, with D unclear. V was cut by 3 bases and J by 8 bases, with 16 bases left in between. There are 14 residues in the CDR3. Germline V gene data show CDR1 as LNHNV and CDR2 as YYDKDF (reference sequence).

The J gene is TRBJ2-7, the V gene TRBV14; D is unclear. CDR1 is SGHDN, CDR2 FVKESK, per germline. V lost 2 bases and J lost 6, with 8 bases in between. The CDR3 is 12 amino acids. The CDR3 DNA reads TGTGCCAGCAGCCAAAGTGGCCCCGAGCAGTACTTC. The encoded protein is CASSQSGPEQYF.

The CDR3 spells CAFGPGTPNYGYTF. The DNA of the CDR3 is TGTGCCTTTGGCCCAGGGACTCCAAACTATGGCTACACCTTC. The chain is built from TRBV30 and TRBJ1-2; tentative D call: TRBD1 (5 bases). CDR1 is GTSNPN, CDR2 SVGIG, per germline (reference sequence). The CDR3 runs 14 residues. Between the trimmed V and J ends, which lost 7 bases and 2 bases, there was a span of 17 bases.

The rearrangement joins TRBV5-1 to TRBJ2-3, with 7 bases matching TRBD2. CDR1 and CDR2 (germline): SGHRS, YFSETQ. The CDR3 runs 19 residues. Unmatched junction bases numbered 23, after V lost 6 bases and J lost 4 bases. The CDR3 DNA reads TGCGCCAGCACCAGGTCAGGTAGCGGGTTCCACCGGGAGTCAGATACGCAGTATTTT. Translated, it gives CASTRSGSGFHRESDTQYF.

This rearrangement joins TRBV29-1 to TRBJ2-1, with TRBD1 identical over 9 bases. Unmatched junction bases numbered 4, after V lost 7 bases and J lost 9 bases. Germline loops: CDR1 SQVTM, CDR2 ANQGSEA. The CDR3 totals 11 residues. This chain's CDR3 is CSGGQGTEQFF. The CDR3 nucleotides are TGCAGCGGTGGACAGGGGACTGAGCAGTTCTTC.

This chain connects TRBV5-4 to TRBJ2-3, with 7 bases aligning to TRBD2. CDR3 length equals 17 residues. CDR1 and CDR2 from the germline V gene are SGHNT and YYREEE (reference sequence). Trimming at V came to 4 bases and at J to 2 bases, leaving 13 bases not matched to a gene. The CDR3 DNA reads as TGTGCCAGCAGCCCCCGCCAAGGTAGCGGGTACACAGATACGCAGTATTTT. Amino acid sequence: CASSPRQGSGYTDTQYF.

The chain combines TRBV12-5 with TRBJ2-3, with TRBD1 matching over 7 bases. V lost 4 bases and J lost 3; bases outside the gene matches: 4. Germline V lookup: CDR1 LGHNT, CDR2 FRNRAP. The CDR3 has 14 residues. The CDR3 loop reads CASGSGQATDTQYF. Written as DNA, the CDR3 is TGTGCTAGTGGTTCAGGACAGGCGACAGATACGCAGTATTTT.

The chain is built from TRBV27 and TRBJ1-5; possibly TRBD1 for D (6 bases). V lost 5 bases, J lost 7 bases, and 18 bases lay in between. The CDR3 is 15 residues long. From germline, CDR1 is MNHEY and CDR2 SMNVEV (reference sequence). This CDR3 is CASSTTAGVGQPQHF. CDR3 coding DNA: TGTGCCAGCAGTACTACCGCAGGGGTTGGGCAGCCCCAGCATTTT.

The CDR3 region is CASSIDLASRETQYF. Here the CDR3 DNA reads TGTGCCAGTAGTATAGATCTGGCTAGTCGAGAGACCCAGTACTTC. The chain joins TRBV19 to TRBJ2-5; D remains ambiguous. Trimming shortened V by 0 bases and J by 4 bases, and 12 bases separated the two germline ends. The CDR3 is 15 residues long. Germline loops: CDR1 LNHDA, CDR2 SQIVND (reference sequence).

The V gene is TRBV9, the J gene TRBJ1-1, with a possible D match to TRBD1 (6 bases). The CDR3 runs 18 residues. V lost 0 bases and J lost 0, with 18 bases in between. The germline gives CDR1 SGDLS, CDR2 YYNGEE. CDR3 sequence: CASSVGVSRGAMNTEAFF. CDR3 nucleotides: TGTGCCAGCAGCGTAGGGGTCTCCAGGGGAGCTATGAACACTGAAGCTTTCTTT.

J is TRBJ2-2 and V is TRBV11-2; D remains unclear. Germline CDR1 reads SGHAT; CDR2 reads FQNNGV. The V and J ends lost 5 bases and 5 bases respectively, with 18 bases between them. CDR3 length equals 16 residues. The CDR3 nucleotides are TGTGCCAGCAGCCAAGTACTTGGTGCTGAGACCGGGGAGCTGTTTTTT. Amino acid sequence: CASSQVLGAETGELFF.

The V call is TRBV11-2, the J call TRBJ2-3; no firm D call. Trimming cost V 6 bases and J 8 bases, with 12 bases left between them. CDR3 size: 12 residues. Germline V gene lookup returns CDR1 SGHAT and CDR2 FQNNGV. The CDR3 DNA sequence: TGTGCCAGCAGGCATACTCGAGTTACGCAGTATTTT. Protein: CASRHTRVTQYF.